This TCR beta chain was captured in a study of identifying expanded T cells in peripheral blood. The CDR3 is 15 amino acids. CDR1 is LNHDA and CDR2 is SQIVND in the germline V gene (reference sequence). V shed 5 bases, J shed 2 bases, and the junction held 8 bases outside the gene matches. Generated by immunoSEQ multiplex PCR, the TCRdb table keeps only in-frame clones and is missing some. This table has about 100,000 clones, around nine tenths appearing once. This receptor was taken from a person aged 18 to 75 in good health. Sequenced input: blood. The rearrangement uses TRBV19 and TRBJ2-7, with 8 bases matching TRBD1. CDR3 sequence reads: CASSPGTGTAYEQYF. As DNA, the CDR3 is TGTGCCAGTAGTCCGGGGACAGGCACTGCCTACGAGCAGTACTTC.